Listed below are T cell receptor beta chains from one sample, sequenced in a study of PD-1 blockade in classical Hodgkin lymphoma. This table comes from immunoSEQ multiplex PCR, and its TCRdb copy is limited to in-frame clones, with some not included. This table holds approximately 25,000 clones, 70% to 80% found once. The input for sequencing was CD4+ T cells from blood, taken at baseline. Every receptor here comes from a human donor with classical Hodgkin lymphoma. Each CDR3 is given with its conserved first and last residue. A D gene is named only where the DNA matches it firmly. Not every row has a clone size; where given, it reads once, few, many or a size class.

D gene,clone size,V gene,J gene,CDR3 protein,CDR3 DNA
.,.,TRBV4-1,TRBJ2-3,CASSQDDSGGDTQYF,TGCGCCAGCAGCCAAGATGACAGTGGAGGAGATACGCAGTATTTT
.,.,TRBV7-2,TRBJ1-5,CASSSGARLGPQHF,TGTGCCAGCAGCTCCGGTGCGCGACTGGGGCCCCAGCATTTT
.,once,TRBV7-2,TRBJ1-2,CASSLAREERGYTF,TGTGCCAGCAGCTTAGCGAGGGAAGAACGCGGCTACACCTTC
.,.,TRBV9,TRBJ1-4,CASSVARGGLGEKLFF,TGTGCCAGCAGCGTAGCTCGAGGAGGGCTTGGGGAAAAACTGTTTTTT
TRBD1,.,TRBV7-9,TRBJ1-1,CASSSPGTGGFTEAFF,TGTGCCAGCAGCAGTCCCGGGACAGGGGGCTTCACTGAAGCTTTCTTT
TRBD1,.,TRBV9,TRBJ2-5,CASSAGAGQGLETQYF,TGTGCCAGCAGCGCCGGAGCGGGACAGGGGTTAGAGACCCAGTACTTC
.,.,TRBV4-3,TRBJ1-1,CASSQSWRGEDTEAFF,TGCGCCAGCAGCCAATCTTGGCGGGGAGAAGACACTGAAGCTTTCTTT
TRBD1,once,TRBV5-1,TRBJ1-6,CASSLSPGTGVVPNSPLHF,TGCGCCAGCAGCTTGTCTCCCGGGACAGGGGTGGTACCAAATTCACCCCTCCACTTT
.,.,TRBV6-5,TRBJ1-5,CASSLGRKSQPQHF,TGTGCCAGCAGTTTGGGAAGGAAATCCCAGCCCCAGCATTTT
.,.,TRBV19,TRBJ2-7,CASSDHLFLPYEQYF,TGTGCCAGTAGCGACCACCTCTTCCTACCCTACGAGCAGTACTTC
TRBD1,.,TRBV9,TRBJ1-6,CASSVGTGGNSPLHF,TGTGCCAGCAGCGTAGGGACAGGGGGTAATTCACCCCTCCACTTT
.,.,TRBV11-2,TRBJ1-1,CASSLAGLRAFF,TGTGCCAGCAGCTTAGCAGGTTTAAGGGCTTTCTTT
TRBD2,.,TRBV30,TRBJ2-7,CAWSTAGGHGEQYF,TGTGCCTGGAGTACTGCGGGGGGGCATGGCGAGCAGTACTTC
.,.,TRBV28,TRBJ2-3,CASSRGGLDTDTQYF,TGTGCCAGCAGTCGCGGGGGCCTTGATACAGATACGCAGTATTTT
TRBD2,.,TRBV29-1,TRBJ2-3,CSVVRLAGPGTDTQYF,TGCAGCGTTGTGAGACTAGCGGGGCCGGGCACAGATACGCAGTATTTT
.,.,TRBV28,TRBJ1-5,CASSRRGGSNQPQHF,TGTGCCAGCAGCCGCAGGGGAGGGAGCAATCAGCCCCAGCATTTT
TRBD2,.,TRBV19,TRBJ2-1,CASSIAITSGGANEQFF,TGTGCCAGTAGTATAGCCATAACTAGCGGGGGGGCCAATGAGCAGTTCTTC
.,.,TRBV6-5,TRBJ1-1,CASRRRSVAEAFF,TGTGCCAGCAGACGGAGGTCGGTGGCTGAAGCTTTCTTT
TRBD2,.,TRBV9,TRBJ2-3,CASSVATSGSSDTQYF,TGTGCCAGCAGCGTAGCAACTAGCGGGTCTTCAGATACGCAGTATTTT
.,once,TRBV6-6,TRBJ1-1,CASSYSAPPDTEAFF,TGTGCCAGCAGTTACTCGGCCCCCCCTGACACTGAAGCTTTCTTT
.,.,TRBV6-6,TRBJ2-5,CASSPQETQYF,TGTGCCAGCAGTCCCCAAGAGACCCAGTACTTC
.,.,TRBV30,TRBJ1-2,CAWSGGGYGYTF,TGTGCCTGGAGTGGCGGGGGGTACGGCTACACCTTC
.,few,TRBV6-5,TRBJ1-2,CASSPVSGYGYTF,TGTGCCAGCAGCCCCGTATCAGGCTATGGCTACACCTTC
.,few,TRBV7-3,TRBJ2-3,CASSFARGSDTQYF,TGTGCCAGCAGCTTTGCCAGGGGTTCAGATACGCAGTATTTT
.,.,TRBV6-5,TRBJ2-2,CASRRLLAGELFF,TGTGCCAGCAGGAGGTTGCTCGCCGGGGAGCTGTTTTTT
.,.,TRBV4-3,TRBJ2-2,CASSQDVSSGIWNTGELFF,TGCGCCAGCAGCCAAGACGTCTCGAGTGGGATATGGAACACCGGGGAGCTGTTTTTT
TRBD1,.,TRBV7-8,TRBJ1-5,CASSFGQGYQPQHF,TGTGCCAGCAGCTTCGGACAGGGGTATCAGCCCCAGCATTTT
.,.,TRBV18,TRBJ2-7,CASSPVNGDSYEQYF,TGTGCCAGCTCACCCGTAAATGGAGACTCCTACGAGCAGTACTTC
.,.,TRBV29-1,TRBJ2-4,CSVDGGVAKNIQYF,TGCAGCGTTGACGGTGGGGTAGCCAAAAACATTCAGTACTTC
TRBD1,few,TRBV29-1,TRBJ1-1,CSVIARGTVDTEAFF,TGCAGCGTTATCGCTCGAGGGACAGTGGATACTGAAGCTTTCTTT
TRBD1,.,TRBV7-2,TRBJ1-5,CASSLGGDSQPQHF,TGTGCCAGCAGCTTAGGAGGGGACAGTCAGCCCCAGCATTTT
TRBD2,once,TRBV5-4,TRBJ2-3,CASSTATSGATDTQYF,TGTGCCAGCAGCACCGCGACTAGCGGGGCCACAGATACGCAGTATTTT
.,.,TRBV18,TRBJ1-1,CASSPPGTMNTEAFF,TGTGCCAGCTCACCACCAGGGACCATGAACACTGAAGCTTTCTTT
TRBD1,.,TRBV28,TRBJ1-6,CASTLDRGNSPLHF,TGTGCCAGCACCTTAGACAGGGGCAATTCACCCCTCCACTTT
TRBD1,.,TRBV28,TRBJ2-6,CASSFEDRGSYSGANVLTF,TGTGCCAGCAGTTTCGAAGACAGGGGGTCCTACTCTGGGGCCAACGTCCTGACTTTC
.,once,TRBV5-4,TRBJ2-7,CASSASGNPYEQYF,TGTGCCAGCAGCGCTTCCGGGAATCCTTACGAGCAGTACTTC
.,.,TRBV7-6,TRBJ1-4,CASSSPGWGEKLFF,TGTGCCAGCAGCTCCCCAGGTTGGGGTGAAAAACTGTTTTTT
.,.,TRBV30,TRBJ1-1,CAWSVMNREAFF,TGTGCCTGGAGTGTTATGAACAGAGAAGCTTTCTTT
TRBD1,.,TRBV5-1,TRBJ2-7,CASSMDTGGYEQYF,TGCGCCAGCAGCATGGATACAGGGGGCTACGAGCAGTACTTC
.,few,TRBV2,TRBJ2-7,CASTLDRSYEQYF,TGTGCCAGCACATTAGATCGATCCTACGAGCAGTACTTC
.,.,TRBV6-6,TRBJ1-5,CASSVQGSNQPQHF,TGTGCCAGCAGTGTTCAGGGAAGCAATCAGCCCCAGCATTTT
.,.,TRBV13,TRBJ2-2,CASSLRSRANTGELFF,TGTGCCAGCAGCTTAAGATCCAGGGCGAACACCGGGGAGCTGTTTTTT
.,.,TRBV28,TRBJ1-1,CASSRRLNTEAFF,TGTGCCAGCAGTCGCCGCTTGAACACTGAAGCTTTCTTT
TRBD2,.,TRBV5-4,TRBJ2-1,CASSRWGGGNEQFF,TGTGCCAGCAGCCGCTGGGGCGGGGGAAATGAGCAGTTCTTC
.,.,TRBV11-3,TRBJ2-3,CASSRTDTQYF,TGTGCCAGCAGCCGAACAGATACGCAGTATTTT
.,.,TRBV7-9,TRBJ1-2,CASSFAHSFYGYTF,TGTGCCAGCAGCTTCGCTCACAGCTTCTATGGCTACACCTTC
.,.,TRBV7-9,TRBJ1-6,CASSLPPPSNSPLHF,TGTGCCAGCAGCCTCCCCCCCCCGTCGAATTCACCCCTCCACTTT
TRBD2,.,TRBV5-8,TRBJ2-3,CASSLAGAGWADTQYF,TGTGCCAGCAGCTTGGCTGGAGCGGGGTGGGCAGATACGCAGTATTTT
.,.,TRBV11-2,TRBJ2-3,CASSPTRGTDTQYF,TGTGCCAGCAGCCCAACACGGGGCACAGATACGCAGTATTTT
.,.,TRBV19,TRBJ1-6,CASSIEEFYNSPLHF,TGTGCCAGTAGTATCGAGGAGTTCTATAATTCACCCCTCCACTTT
TRBD1,.,TRBV27,TRBJ1-5,CASSIRQGPQPQHF,TGTGCCAGCAGTATCCGACAGGGGCCCCAGCCCCAGCATTTT
.,.,TRBV6-1,TRBJ2-3,CASTGLFSTDTQYF,TGTGCCAGCACCGGACTATTCAGCACAGATACGCAGTATTTT
.,.,TRBV30,TRBJ1-2,CAWSVGGKGGYGYTF,TGTGCCTGGAGTGTGGGCGGGAAGGGCGGCTATGGCTACACCTTC